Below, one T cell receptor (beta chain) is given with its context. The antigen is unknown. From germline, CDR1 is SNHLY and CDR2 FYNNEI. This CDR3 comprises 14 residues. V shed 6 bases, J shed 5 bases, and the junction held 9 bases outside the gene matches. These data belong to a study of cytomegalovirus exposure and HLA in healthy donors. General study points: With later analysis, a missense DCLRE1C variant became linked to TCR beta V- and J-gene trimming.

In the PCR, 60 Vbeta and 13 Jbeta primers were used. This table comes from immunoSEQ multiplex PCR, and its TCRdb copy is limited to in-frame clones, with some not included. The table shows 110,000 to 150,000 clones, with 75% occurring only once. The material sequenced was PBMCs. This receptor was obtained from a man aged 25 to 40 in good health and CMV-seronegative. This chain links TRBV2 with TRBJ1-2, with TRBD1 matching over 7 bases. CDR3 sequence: CASRYAGTDYGYTF. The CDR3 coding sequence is TGTGCCAGCAGATACGCTGGGACAGATTATGGCTACACCTTC.